The rows below give T cell receptor beta chains drawn from one sample of a study of PD-1 blockade in classical Hodgkin lymphoma. Assay: immunoSEQ multiplex PCR; the TCRdb copy retains only in-frame clones and omits some. The sample yields roughly 94,000 clones, about 93% seen once. This material consisted of peripheral blood mononuclear cells (PBMCs), taken before the fourth cycle of nivolumab. These receptors all come from a human donor with classical Hodgkin lymphoma. Both conserved end residues are part of each CDR3. A D gene is named only where the DNA matches it firmly.

CDR3 protein,V gene,D gene,J gene
CASRKWTSGSIVDTQYF,TRBV19,TRBD2,TRBJ2-3
CASSEARTETQYF,TRBV2,.,TRBJ2-5
CTWVAGAPGNEQFF,TRBV12-5,TRBD2,TRBJ2-1
CAISGKGSNTEAFF,TRBV10-3,.,TRBJ1-1
CASSFGRRGPSTDTQYF,TRBV7-9,.,TRBJ2-3
CSARDNPYEQYF,TRBV29-1,.,TRBJ2-7
CASSFAGTSGFSSYNEQFF,TRBV19,TRBD2,TRBJ2-1
CSVVGGDGPNQETQYF,TRBV29-1,TRBD2,TRBJ2-5
CASSIDPGGGSWAGTDTQYF,TRBV5-1,TRBD2,TRBJ2-3
CASSSYLLGELFF,TRBV27,.,TRBJ2-2
CASSLVVNTEAFF,TRBV27,.,TRBJ1-1
CASSLTSGRAWEQFF,TRBV13,TRBD2,TRBJ2-1
CASSRSSRSNQPQHF,TRBV13,.,TRBJ1-5
CATLGPRGSYNEQFF,TRBV19,.,TRBJ2-1
CASSSSGTGGRGGYTF,TRBV28,TRBD1,TRBJ1-2
CASSLERLAGEQFF,TRBV7-9,TRBD2,TRBJ2-1
CASSARRERSQETQYF,TRBV6-1,.,TRBJ2-5
CASSLTDPRELFF,TRBV28,.,TRBJ2-2
CASRSTRSSTDTQYF,TRBV27,.,TRBJ2-3
CASSPAGGGGEQFF,TRBV11-3,TRBD2,TRBJ2-1
CASSPTSVVYEQYF,TRBV11-1,.,.
CASSSFAGAGNNEQFF,TRBV11-2,TRBD2,TRBJ2-1
CASSKQGVVRELFF,TRBV27,.,TRBJ2-2
CASSLPRASRSQETQYF,TRBV28,.,TRBJ2-5
CASSSRVESGYTF,TRBV6-1,.,TRBJ1-2
CASSDHRAAGSSYNEQFF,TRBV25-1,.,TRBJ2-1
CASSGYTGNGYTF,TRBV11-3,.,TRBJ1-2
CASSYSIGRATDTQYF,TRBV6-6,TRBD2,TRBJ2-3
CASGTFLEQYF,TRBV7-2,.,TRBJ2-7
CASSLEASGRRSGETQYF,TRBV5-6,TRBD2,TRBJ2-5
CAWSAEDLEQYF,TRBV30,.,TRBJ2-7
CASSPGLAGGPGEQYF,TRBV2,TRBD2,TRBJ2-7
CASTKYLAGGREQYF,TRBV28,.,TRBJ2-7
CASSLRVGGGQETQYF,TRBV27,.,TRBJ2-5
CASSVGGEGYEQYF,TRBV9,.,TRBJ2-7
CASSFGTGVEQYF,TRBV27,TRBD1,TRBJ2-7
CASSLIKATAADTQYF,TRBV27,.,TRBJ2-3
CASSPRTGRTGELFF,TRBV5-1,TRBD1,TRBJ2-2
CARSSRGSSPGQGLSYEQYF,TRBV5-3,.,TRBJ2-7
CASSLRTKNTGELFF,TRBV11-3,.,TRBJ2-2